This T cell receptor beta chain was found in a study of OX40 agonist ivuxolimab in advanced cancers. Study in general: Participants, 82.7% male, averaged roughly 60 years of age, ranging from roughly 23 to 80.

Study observations and caveats: Normalized T-cell clonal expansion was also low in a subset of nonresponders. The average count of expanded clones was higher among CD8+ T cells than among CD4+.

This CDR3 has 11 amino acids. CDR1 is GTSNPN and CDR2 is SVGIG in the germline V gene (reference sequence). With 7 bases removed from V and 4 bases from J, the gap between germline ends came to 8 bases. Note on this clone: The antigen is undetermined.

The data were produced by immunoSEQ multiplex PCR, yet TCRdb's version contains in-frame clones alone and is incomplete. Of tens of thousands of clones listed, about 86% are singletons. This sample comprised CD4+ or CD8+ T cells sorted from blood, obtained in a trial of the OX40 agonist ivuxolimab. This rearrangement joins TRBV30 to TRBJ1-3; D is uncertain. The receptor's source is an adult with an advanced solid tumor such as melanoma, head and neck, liver or kidney cancer. The CDR3 region is CALQAGNTIYF. The CDR3, as DNA: TGTGCCTTGCAGGCGGGAAACACCATATATTTT.